Following are 21 T cell receptor beta chains from one sample sequenced in a study of blood T cell repertoires in COVID-19. TCRdb keeps only in-frame clones here, not all; method: immunoSEQ multiplex PCR. The repertoire holds approximately 140,000 clones, about three quarters seen once, with about 12% in the top ten. The sample was peripheral blood. Source of these receptors: a man of 80 years or more with acute or convalescent COVID-19.

J is TRBJ2-1 and V is TRBV4-3, with 10 nucleotides matching TRBD2. With 0 bases clipped from V and 10 bases from J, the junction kept 6 bases outside the gene matches. The CDR3 length is 15 residues. Germline values: CDR1 LGHNA, CDR2 YSLEER. The CDR3 nucleotides are TGCGCCAGCAGCCAAGATCTGACAGCGGGGGGGGAGCAGTTCTTC. Encoded protein: CASSQDLTAGGEQFF.

The chain is built from TRBV28 and TRBJ2-1; perhaps TRBD2 as D (7 bases). V shed 3 bases and J shed 8 bases, with 14 bases lying between them. CDR1 MDHEN and CDR2 SYDVKM come from the germline V gene. This CDR3 region has 14 residues. The DNA of the CDR3 is TGTGCCAGCAGTTTTCCCGGGGGGACATATGAGCAGTTCTTC. It is translated as CASSFPGGTYEQFF.

This clone was found once. This rearrangement joins TRBV28 to TRBJ1-2; perhaps TRBD1 as D (6 bases). Per germline, CDR1 MDHEN and CDR2 SYDVKM. V was clipped by 5 bases and J by 4 bases, with 14 bases between them. The CDR3 runs 14 residues. CDR3 in DNA: TGTGCCAGCAGTCGAGGGGACAACCTCTATGGCTACACCTTC. Translating gives CASSRGDNLYGYTF.

The chain joins TRBV11-2 to TRBJ1-1; maybe TRBD1 (6 bases). The V end was cut by 5 bases, the J end by 4 bases, with 14 bases between. The CDR3 is 14 residues long. Germline assignment: CDR1 SGHAT and CDR2 FQNNGV. In nucleotides, the CDR3 is TGTGCCAGCAGCCCTCGCGACAGGAGCACTGAAGCTTTCTTT. This sequence encodes CASSPRDRSTEAFF. Looking up the rest from reference TRBV11-2 and TRBJ1-1 gives the full variable domain: EAGVAQSPRYKIIEKRQSVAFWCNPISGHATLYWYQQILGQGPKLLIQFQNNGVVDDSQLPKDRFSAERLKGVDSTLKIQPAKLEDSAVYLCASSPRDRSTEAFFGQGTRLTVV.

This clone was picked up a small number of times. This chain connects TRBV2 to TRBJ1-5; 8 bases agree with TRBD1. V shed 6 bases, J shed 7 bases, and the junction held 8 bases outside the gene matches. CDR1 is SNHLY and CDR2 is FYNNEI in the germline V gene. This CDR3 has 14 residues. The CDR3 loop reads CASRGGTGGQPQHF. CDR3 bases: TGTGCCAGCAGGGGAGGGACAGGAGGGCAGCCCCAGCATTTT. The full variable domain, its missing parts supplied by reference TRBV2 and TRBJ1-5, is EPEVTQTPSHQVTQMGQEVILRCVPISNHLYFYWYRQILGQKVEFLVSFYNNEISEKSEIFDDQFSVERPDGSNFTLKIRSTKLEDSAMYFCASRGGTGGQPQHFGDGTRLSIL.

V is TRBV10-3 and J is TRBJ2-4; 7 bases fit TRBD2. The germline gives CDR1 ENHRY, CDR2 SYGVKD. V lost 6 bases, J lost 0 bases, and 11 bases stayed unmatched. The CDR3 has 17 residues. The CDR3 loop is CAISDRGGALAKNIQYF. As DNA, the CDR3 is TGTGCCATCAGCGACCGGGGAGGGGCTCTAGCCAAAAACATTCAGTACTTC.

V gene TRBV11-1 combines with J gene TRBJ1-2, with D unclear. V dropped 0 bases and J dropped 5 bases, with 10 bases sitting between them. Germline V gives CDR1 SGHAT, CDR2 FQDESV (reference sequence). The CDR3 covers 14 residues. The CDR3 coding sequence is TGTGCCAGCAGCTTAGCTCCAGGTCGATATGGCTACACCTTC. Protein sequence: CASSLAPGRYGYTF.

This clone showed up just once. The chain employs TRBV24-1 and TRBJ2-3; a possible D gene is TRBD1 (7 bases). Deletions cut 7 bases from V and 2 bases from J, with 18 bases between. Germline V CDR1 and CDR2: KGHDR, SFDVKD. The CDR3 runs 16 residues. CDR3: CATRVRGTVFTDTQYF. The CDR3 region has the DNA TGTGCCACCAGAGTACGCGGGACAGTCTTCACAGATACGCAGTATTTT.

The V and J genes are TRBV9 and TRBJ2-5; unclear D gene. CDR1 is SGDLS and CDR2 is YYNGEE in the germline V gene. With 0 bases removed from V and 5 bases from J, the gap between germline ends came to 14 bases. The CDR3 is 15 amino acids. CDR3 DNA: TGTGCCAGCAGCGTAGAGATGTTGTCCGGGGAGACCCAGTACTTC. Its translation is CASSVEMLSGETQYF.

The count of this clone is one. This chain connects TRBV29-1 to TRBJ1-1; 8 bases agree with TRBD1. After removal of 7 bases from V and 1 base from J, the junction contained 5 bases not matched to a gene. The CDR3 is 13 residues long. Germline assignment: CDR1 SQVTM and CDR2 ANQGSEA. CDR3 residues: CSARTGPNTEAFF. DNA of the CDR3: TGCAGCGCCCGGACAGGGCCGAACACTGAAGCTTTCTTT. The entire variable domain, with the rest obtained from reference TRBV29-1 and TRBJ1-1, is as follows: SAVISQKPSRDICQRGTSLTIQCQVDSQVTMMFWYRQQPGQSLTLIATANQGSEATYESGFVIDKFPISRPNLTFSTLTVSNMSPEDSSIYLCSARTGPNTEAFFGQGTRLTVV.

The chain couples TRBV28 to TRBJ1-3, with TRBD1 as a possible D gene (5 bases). Trimming left V 7 bases short and J 2 bases short, with 18 bases between. Germline-derived CDR1 and CDR2 are MDHEN and SYDVKM. The CDR3 covers 16 residues. CDR3 sequence (DNA): TGTGCCAGCACTTCTGTCGGGCAGGGTGCTGGAAACACCATATATTTT. Translating gives CASTSVGQGAGNTIYF.

The rearrangement joins TRBV27 to TRBJ1-2; D is undetermined. The ends were cut back, 2 bases at V and 8 bases at J, with 12 bases in the middle. The CDR3 runs 13 residues. CDR1 and CDR2 from the germline V gene are MNHEY and SMNVEV (reference sequence). CDR3 region: CASSLIGVDGYTF. The DNA of the CDR3 is TGTGCCAGCAGTTTAATAGGAGTTGACGGCTACACCTTC.

This chain uses TRBV5-6 with TRBJ2-3, with D possibly TRBD2 on 5 matching bases. With 4 bases removed from V and 6 bases from J, the gap between germline ends came to 15 bases. Germline CDR1 and CDR2: SGHDT and YYEEEE. This CDR3 spans 14 amino acids. For the CDR3, the DNA is TGTGCCAGCAGCACCTCCTCTAGCTCCGATACGCAGTATTTT. This codes for CASSTSSSSDTQYF.

The genes are TRBV4-1 and TRBJ1-4; the match to TRBD1 covers 9 bases. This CDR3 spans 15 amino acids. Unmatched junction bases numbered 7, after V lost 4 bases and J lost 7 bases. Germline lookup yields CDR1 MGHRA and CDR2 YSYEKL. The CDR3 spells CASSLRTGEVEKLFF. CDR3 nucleotide sequence: TGCGCCAGCAGCCTCCGGACAGGGGAGGTTGAAAAACTGTTTTTT.

This sequence joins TRBV7-2 and TRBJ2-3; D not certain. This CDR3 region has 12 residues. Trimming left V 5 bases short and J 4 bases short, with 7 bases between. Germline assignment: CDR1 SGHTA and CDR2 FQGNSA. CDR3 bases: TGTGCCAGCAGCCCGGTCGCAGATACGCAGTATTTT. Its translation is CASSPVADTQYF. Combining the CDR3 with reference TRBV7-2 and TRBJ2-3 gives the whole variable domain GAGVSQSPSNKVTEKGKDVELRCDPISGHTALYWYRQSLGQGLEFLIYFQGNSAPDKSGLPSDRFSAERTGGSVSTLTIQRTQQEDSAVYLCASSPVADTQYFGPGTRLTVL.

V is TRBV7-2 and J is TRBJ2-1, with TRBD2 matching over 10 bases. The germline CDR1 and CDR2 sequences are SGHTA and FQGNSA. The CDR3 runs 15 residues. The trim removed 5 bases at V and 5 bases at J, leaving 6 bases unmatched. The CDR3 is CASSARTSGNNEQFF. As DNA, the CDR3 is TGTGCCAGCAGCGCCAGGACTAGCGGCAACAATGAGCAGTTCTTC.

The J gene is TRBJ2-5, the V gene TRBV4-1; TRBD1 might be the D (5 bases). V dropped 0 bases and J dropped 7 bases, with 24 bases sitting between them. The CDR3 spans 18 residues. CDR1 MGHRA and CDR2 YSYEKL come from the germline V gene. CDR3 protein: CASSQDPPASGHSGTQYF. The CDR3 bases are TGCGCCAGCAGCCAAGATCCCCCAGCGTCCGGACACTCGGGGACCCAGTACTTC.

A few counts support this clone. The chain combines TRBV7-9 with TRBJ2-1; 7 positions agree with TRBD2. V was clipped by 2 bases and J by 4 bases; unmatched bases: 5. The germline V gene encodes CDR1 SEHNR and CDR2 FQNEAQ (reference sequence). The CDR3 extends over 15 amino acids. In DNA form, the CDR3 reads TGTGCCAGCAGCTTATGGGGTAGCGGGTACAATGAGCAGTTCTTC. This translates into CASSLWGSGYNEQFF. The variable domain in full, with the rest retrieved from reference TRBV7-9 and TRBJ2-1, is DTGVSQNPRHKITKRGQNVTFRCDPISEHNRLYWYRQTLGQGPEFLTYFQNEAQLEKSRLLSDRFSAERPKGSFSTLEIQRTEQGDSAMYLCASSLWGSGYNEQFFGPGTRLTVL.

The rearrangement links TRBV28 to TRBJ1-1; D is possibly TRBD1 (6 bases). The CDR3 length is 12 residues. Germline V lookup: CDR1 MDHEN, CDR2 SYDVKM. With 7 bases removed from V and 8 bases from J, the gap between germline ends came to 14 bases. The CDR3 DNA reads TGTGCCAGCACCTTAGGAGACAGGGAAGCTTTCTTT. This codes for CASTLGDREAFF. Variable domain in full (rest from reference TRBV28 and TRBJ1-1): DVKVTQSSRYLVKRTGEKVFLECVQDMDHENMFWYRQDPGLGLRLIYFSYDVKMKEKGDIPEGYSVSREKKERFSLILESASTNQTSMYLCASTLGDREAFFGQGTRLTVV.

This CDR3 is CATLPGTGSNQPQHF. The CDR3 region has the DNA TGTGCCACCCTGCCGGGGACAGGGAGCAATCAGCCCCAGCATTTT. This sequence joins TRBV2 and TRBJ1-5, with 9 bases matching TRBD1. The CDR3 contains 15 residues. V lost 10 bases and J lost 1; bases outside the gene matches: 8. Germline V CDR1 and CDR2: SNHLY, FYNNEI. The full variable domain, in which reference TRBV2 and TRBJ1-5 provide the parts outside the CDR3, is EPEVTQTPSHQVTQMGQEVILRCVPISNHLYFYWYRQILGQKVEFLVSFYNNEISEKSEIFDDQFSVERPDGSNFTLKIRSTKLEDSAMYFCATLPGTGSNQPQHFGDGTRLSIL.

This chain joins TRBV18 and TRBJ2-3; D remains ambiguous. Trimming left V 3 bases short and J 0 bases short, with 10 bases between. The CDR3 spans 15 residues. Per the germline V gene, CDR1 is KGHSH and CDR2 is LQKENI. The chain's CDR3 is CASSPTETSTDTQYF. The CDR3 DNA sequence: TGTGCCAGCTCACCTACTGAAACTAGCACAGATACGCAGTATTTT.